Presented here are 21 T cell receptor beta chains from one specimen sequenced in a study of cytotoxic CD8 clonotypes in ibrutinib-treated CLL (dated by TCRdb to about 2021). The sample's time point label is to be understood as: approximately 25 months on ibrutinib. Library generation was performed with the immunoSEQ multiplex PCR assay. Held by TCRdb, this immuneACCESS table contains in-frame sequences only and omits some clones. Under half of the omission traces to an unresolved V gene where checked; the cause of the rest is unknown. In this sample the table shows roughly 160,000 clones, 84% of which occur a single time. The ten top clones hold less than 6% of the sample. This specimen was PBMCs, taken after 24 months of ibrutinib treatment. Receptors were obtained from a human donor with chronic lymphocytic leukemia.

V usage is TRBV29-1 and J usage is TRBJ1-1, with D maybe TRBD1 (5 bases). Germline loops: CDR1 SQVTM, CDR2 ANQGSEA. CDR3 length: 13 residues. V was clipped by 7 bases and J by 0 bases, with 12 bases between them. The CDR3 DNA is TGCAGCGCATACCGGGGGATGAACACTGAAGCTTTCTTT. This encodes CSAYRGMNTEAFF.

The J gene is TRBJ1-2, the V gene TRBV5-4; D is unresolved. This CDR3 is built from 14 residues. Germline V lookup: CDR1 SGHNT, CDR2 YYREEE (reference sequence). Trimming removed 4 bases at V and 4 bases at J, with 14 bases between. This CDR3 reads CASSGQNKPYGYTF. CDR3 coding DNA: TGTGCCAGCAGCGGGCAGAACAAACCCTATGGCTACACCTTC.

This clone appeared many times. The rearrangement uses TRBV7-8 and TRBJ1-5; D gene unclear. Germline-derived CDR1 and CDR2 are SGHVS and FQNEAQ. The CDR3 is 13 residues long. Trimming removed 5 bases at V and 0 bases at J, with 5 bases between. CDR3 region: CASSPSSNQPQHF. In DNA form, the CDR3 reads TGTGCCAGCAGCCCCTCTAGCAATCAGCCCCAGCATTTT.

This sequence joins TRBV6-5 and TRBJ2-7; D tentatively reads TRBD1 or TRBD2 (5 bases each). The CDR3 sequence is 15 residues long. Germline CDR1 MNHEY, CDR2 SVGAGI. With 0 bases removed from V and 5 bases from J, the gap between germline ends came to 14 bases. CDR3 region: CASSYSFSPGHEQYF. CDR3 coding DNA: TGTGCCAGCAGTTACTCGTTCAGCCCGGGGCACGAGCAGTACTTC.

The chain combines TRBV27 with TRBJ1-2, with TRBD1 identical over 10 bases. The J segment lost 3 bases and the V segment lost 6 bases, leaving 4 bases of the junction unmatched. Per the germline V gene, CDR1 is MNHEY and CDR2 is SMNVEV (reference sequence). This CDR3 comprises 14 residues. The CDR3 sequence: CASSRQGADYGYTF. The CDR3 DNA is TGTGCCAGCAGCCGACAGGGGGCGGACTATGGCTACACCTTC.

This rearrangement joins TRBV5-1 to TRBJ1-6; D remains ambiguous. CDR1 is SGHRS, CDR2 YFSETQ, per germline. The CDR3 length is 13 residues. V dropped 3 bases and J dropped 16 bases, with 17 bases sitting between them. The CDR3 DNA sequence: TGCGCCAGCAGCTCCATCCCCATCTCCTTTCTCCACTTT. Amino acid sequence: CASSSIPISFLHF.

The CDR3 DNA sequence: TGCGCCAGCAGGCCACAGGCGCTGAACACTGAAGCTTTCTTT. This codes for CASRPQALNTEAFF. The genes are TRBV23-1 and TRBJ1-1; TRBD1 might be the D (5 bases). TRBV23-1 is assigned to the ORF class and has an uncertain function. There are 14 residues in the CDR3. V was trimmed by 6 bases and J by 0 bases, leaving 11 bases between them.

The count of this clone is one. The rearrangement joins TRBV6-6 to TRBJ1-5; D is uncertain. Per the germline V gene, CDR1 is MNHNY and CDR2 is SVGAGI (reference sequence). V was shortened by 9 bases and J by 0 bases, with 12 bases between the two germline ends. The CDR3 extends over 14 amino acids. This CDR3 reads CASATLYSNQPQHF. In DNA form, the CDR3 reads TGTGCCAGTGCGACACTTTATAGCAATCAGCCCCAGCATTTT.

The chain recombines TRBV4-1 with TRBJ2-3, with 9 bases identical to TRBD2. Looked up from germline, CDR1 is MGHRA and CDR2 is YSYEKL. With 2 bases clipped from V and 5 bases from J, the junction kept 5 bases outside the gene matches. This CDR3 comprises 15 residues. The chain's CDR3 is CASSQLAGVEDTQYF. The DNA of the CDR3 is TGCGCCAGCAGCCAATTAGCGGGAGTGGAAGATACGCAGTATTTT.

The rearrangement uses TRBV5-5 and TRBJ1-1, with D perhaps matching TRBD1 (6 bases). From germline, CDR1 is SGHKS and CDR2 YYEKEE (reference sequence). CDR3 length: 15 residues. Trimming left V 0 bases short and J 2 bases short, with 11 bases between. The CDR3 region has the DNA TGTGCCAGCAGCTTGGTTATACAGGGCAACACTGAAGCTTTCTTT. Its protein product is CASSLVIQGNTEAFF.

This chain connects TRBV7-2 to TRBJ2-1; maybe TRBD2 (5 bases). The CDR3 loop spans 14 amino acids. V lost 2 bases, J lost 0 bases, and 5 bases lay in between. Germline V gene data show CDR1 as SGHTA and CDR2 as FQGNSA. The CDR3 DNA reads as TGTGCCAGCAGCTTAACTAGCTCCTACAATGAGCAGTTCTTC. This translates into CASSLTSSYNEQFF.

The J gene is TRBJ1-5, the V gene TRBV11-3; no firm D call. In germline, CDR1 is SGHNT, CDR2 YENEEA. The CDR3 runs 16 residues. V was shortened by 5 bases and J by 9 bases, with 23 bases between the two germline ends. The CDR3 DNA reads TGTGCCAGCAGCACCCCGGGGAGGGAAAAACGTGGGCCCCAGCATTTT. This gives the protein CASSTPGREKRGPQHF. Looking up the rest from reference TRBV11-3 and TRBJ1-5 gives the full variable domain: EAGVVQSPRYKIIEKKQPVAFWCNPISGHNTLYWYLQNLGQGPELLIRYENEEAVDDSQLPKDRFSAERLKGVDSTLKIQPAELGDSAVYLCASSTPGREKRGPQHFGDGTRLSIL.

J is TRBJ1-2 and V is TRBV11-2, with D tentatively TRBD1 (6 bases). Germline-derived CDR1 and CDR2 are SGHAT and FQNNGV. This CDR3 contains 15 residues. V was cut by 7 bases and J by 4 bases, with 19 bases left in between. The CDR3 DNA is TGTGCCAGCACCACCGTGAAGGGACAAATCTATGGCTACACCTTC. It translates to CASTTVKGQIYGYTF.

This clone was observed a handful of times. The V and J genes are TRBV30 and TRBJ1-1; maybe TRBD1 (6 bases). V was trimmed by 0 bases and J by 8 bases, leaving 16 bases between them. Germline V gene data show CDR1 as GTSNPN and CDR2 as SVGIG (reference sequence). CDR3 length equals 14 residues. The CDR3 loop reads CAWSVLGGRKEAFF. The CDR3 nucleotides are TGTGCCTGGAGTGTATTGGGGGGGCGGAAAGAAGCTTTCTTT.

The chain is built from TRBV30 and TRBJ2-7; no clear D gene. The length of the CDR3 is 13 residues. From germline, CDR1 is GTSNPN and CDR2 SVGIG (reference sequence). The ends were cut back, 1 base at V and 1 base at J, with 8 bases in the middle. The CDR3 loop reads CAWSAIWSYEQYF. The CDR3 coding sequence is TGTGCCTGGAGTGCCATCTGGTCCTACGAGCAGTACTTC.

This sequence joins TRBV27 and TRBJ1-5; 10 nucleotides match TRBD1. The CDR3 has 15 amino acids. Germline trimming cut 1 base from V and 4 bases from J; bases unmatched to any gene: 1. Germline loops: CDR1 MNHEY, CDR2 SMNVEV (reference sequence). DNA of the CDR3: TGTGCCAGCAGTTTATGGGGACAGGGGAATCAGCCCCAGCATTTT. Translating gives CASSLWGQGNQPQHF.

V is TRBV7-2 and J is TRBJ2-1, with 8 bases lining up with TRBD1. Germline CDR1 and CDR2: SGHTA and FQGNSA. Trimming removed 7 bases from V and 8 bases from J; junction bases left unmatched: 10. This CDR3 contains 14 residues. CDR3 amino acids: CASTLDRAGDEQFF. The CDR3 DNA sequence: TGTGCCAGCACTCTGGACAGGGCAGGCGATGAGCAGTTCTTC.

This clone was seen a single time. The chain recombines TRBV2 with TRBJ1-1, with a possible D match to TRBD1 (5 bases). CDR1 and CDR2 from the germline V gene are SNHLY and FYNNEI. V shed 7 bases and J shed 5 bases, with 11 bases lying between them. The CDR3 spans 12 residues. The CDR3 DNA is TGTGCCAGCATCACGGGGGTTACTGAAGCTTTCTTT. Translated: CASITGVTEAFF.

This clone appeared a single time. This sequence joins TRBV6-1 and TRBJ1-2; D possibly corresponds to TRBD1 (5 bases). This CDR3 spans 15 amino acids. Trimming stripped 4 bases from V and 4 bases from J, with 16 bases between. Germline V gives CDR1 MNHNS, CDR2 SASEGT. CDR3 loop: CASSAGTVWGYGYTF. In DNA, the CDR3 is TGTGCCAGCAGTGCCGGGACGGTATGGGGCTATGGCTACACCTTC.

This clone showed up just once. The chain joins TRBV4-2 to TRBJ1-4; D gene unclear. Germline V gene sequence: CDR1 LGHNA, CDR2 YNFKEQ. V was cut by 3 bases and J by 0 bases, with 8 bases left in between. The CDR3 covers 15 residues. CDR3 sequence (DNA): TGTGCCAGCAGCCAGGAGAGTTCAACTAATGAAAAACTGTTTTTT. It specifies CASSQESSTNEKLFF.

The chain joins TRBV7-3 to TRBJ2-1; the match to TRBD2 covers 15 bases. V was pared by 3 bases and J by 5 bases, with 8 bases of the junction left unmatched. The CDR3 runs 18 residues. The germline V gene has CDR1 SGHTA and CDR2 FQGTGA. The CDR3 coding sequence is TGTGCCAGCAGCTTCGGACTAGCGGGAGGGCGATGGAACAATGAGCAGTTCTTC. Its protein product is CASSFGLAGGRWNNEQFF.